This TCR beta chain was sequenced in a study of T cells in tuberculosis. As to time point: new active TB diagnosis, blood taken before or within 7 days of starting treatment. Included patients were adults of at least 18, HIV-seronegative, South African. Positive smear microscopy and/or M. tuberculosis culture confirmed active disease. Here immunoSEQ multiplex PCR was the method, and the copy in TCRdb shows in-frame clones only, minus some. The repertoire holds fewer than 40,000 clones, with approximately 90% as singletons. The germline gives CDR1 LNHDA, CDR2 SQIVND (reference sequence). CDR3 length: 12 amino acids. The germline V and J ends were trimmed by 5 bases and 5 bases, with 9 bases remaining between them.

Sequences were derived from PBMCs, sampled at tuberculosis diagnosis. The sequence came from an adult with tuberculosis. V is TRBV19 and J is TRBJ1-1; D is unresolved. CDR3 sequence (DNA): TGTGCCAGTAGTGCGAGGAGTACTGAAGCTTTCTTT. Its translation: CASSARSTEAFF. The full variable domain, with the rest looked up from reference TRBV19 and TRBJ1-1, is DGGITQSPKYLFRKEGQNVTLSCEQNLNHDAMYWYRQDPGQGLRLIYYSQIVNDFQKGDIAEGYSVSREKKESFPLTVTSAQKNPTAFYLCASSARSTEAFFGQGTRLTVV.